This is a list of T cell receptor beta chains from one sample in a study of shared clonotypes between healthy human individuals. The assay was immunoSEQ multiplex PCR, and TCRdb's table has in-frame clones only and misses some. The sample includes roughly 2,000,000 clones, around 95% seen only once; the top ten take approximately 1.7%. Source material: naive CD8+ T cells from PBMCs. The receptors originated from a young man in good health. Some clones in this sample may be carry-over from other donors' samples. Each CDR3 is given with its conserved first and last residue. Each record gives: D gene, V gene, J gene, clone size, CDR3 protein, CDR3 DNA. A D gene is named only where the DNA matches it firmly. Not all rows give a size; the values are once, few, many and, for expanded clones, a class.

d_gene: .; v_gene: TRBV6-5; j_gene: TRBJ2-1; abundance: .; CDR3aa: CASSYSLGNEQFF; CDR3nt: TGTGCCAGCAGTTACTCCTTGGGCAATGAGCAGTTCTTC
d_gene: TRBD1; v_gene: TRBV28; j_gene: TRBJ2-1; abundance: .; CDR3aa: CASSSDRGPPYNEQFF; CDR3nt: TGTGCCAGCAGTTCGGACAGGGGGCCACCCTACAATGAGCAGTTCTTC
d_gene: TRBD1; v_gene: TRBV19; j_gene: TRBJ2-1; abundance: .; CDR3aa: CASEAPDPYRGKFF; CDR3nt: TGTGCCAGCGAGGCTCCGGACCCATACAGGGGGAAGTTCTTC
d_gene: .; v_gene: TRBV9; j_gene: TRBJ1-1; abundance: .; CDR3aa: CASSVGGENTEAFF; CDR3nt: TGTGCCAGCAGCGTAGGCGGGGAGAACACTGAAGCTTTCTTT
d_gene: TRBD2; v_gene: TRBV5-6; j_gene: TRBJ2-7; abundance: .; CDR3aa: CASSFSSGGTYEQYF; CDR3nt: TGTGCCAGCAGCTTCTCTAGCGGAGGGACCTACGAGCAGTACTTC
d_gene: TRBD1; v_gene: TRBV19; j_gene: TRBJ1-5; abundance: .; CDR3aa: CASRDRGGNQPQHF; CDR3nt: TGTGCCAGTAGAGACAGGGGTGGCAATCAGCCCCAGCATTTT
d_gene: TRBD1; v_gene: TRBV30; j_gene: TRBJ1-2; abundance: .; CDR3aa: CAWSAGQNYGYTF; CDR3nt: TGTGCCTGGAGTGCGGGACAGAACTATGGCTACACCTTC
d_gene: .; v_gene: TRBV7-6; j_gene: TRBJ2-7; abundance: .; CDR3aa: CASSLAPGHTYEQYF; CDR3nt: TGTGCCAGCAGCTTAGCGCCTGGCCATACCTACGAGCAGTACTTC
d_gene: .; v_gene: TRBV10-3; j_gene: TRBJ1-1; abundance: few; CDR3aa: CAISEGGTEAFF; CDR3nt: TGTGCCATCAGTGAGGGTGGCACTGAAGCTTTCTTT
d_gene: .; v_gene: TRBV19; j_gene: TRBJ1-1; abundance: .; CDR3aa: CASSRGLERDTEAFF; CDR3nt: .
d_gene: TRBD1; v_gene: TRBV7-6; j_gene: TRBJ2-2; abundance: .; CDR3aa: CASSPGTGGLYTGELFF; CDR3nt: TGTGCCAGCAGCCCGGGGACAGGGGGCCTGTACACCGGGGAGCTGTTTTTT
d_gene: TRBD1; v_gene: TRBV19; j_gene: TRBJ1-1; abundance: .; CDR3aa: CASSIGTGWTEAFF; CDR3nt: TGTGCCAGTAGTATCGGGACAGGGTGGACTGAAGCTTTCTTT
d_gene: .; v_gene: TRBV14; j_gene: TRBJ1-1; abundance: .; CDR3aa: CASSQEWATEAFF; CDR3nt: TGTGCCAGCAGCCAAGAGTGGGCCACTGAAGCTTTCTTT
d_gene: .; v_gene: TRBV2; j_gene: TRBJ2-1; abundance: .; CDR3aa: CASSEWRGWGDEQFF; CDR3nt: TGTGCCAGCAGTGAATGGAGGGGATGGGGCGATGAGCAGTTCTTC
d_gene: TRBD1; v_gene: TRBV7-9; j_gene: TRBJ1-1; abundance: .; CDR3aa: CASSLQGATEAFF; CDR3nt: TGTGCCAGCAGCTTACAGGGGGCTACTGAAGCTTTCTTT
d_gene: TRBD2; v_gene: TRBV13; j_gene: TRBJ2-3; abundance: .; CDR3aa: CASSRSGRAADTQYF; CDR3nt: TGTGCCAGCAGCCGTAGCGGGAGGGCCGCGGATACGCAGTATTTT
d_gene: .; v_gene: TRBV2; j_gene: TRBJ2-3; abundance: .; CDR3aa: CASSQSITGIINTQYF; CDR3nt: TGTGCCAGCAGTCAAAGCATTACAGGGATTATTAATACGCAGTATTTT
d_gene: .; v_gene: TRBV7-2; j_gene: TRBJ2-2; abundance: .; CDR3aa: CASSLALGKGGTGELFF; CDR3nt: TGTGCCAGCAGCTTAGCGCTAGGGAAGGGAGGCACCGGGGAGCTGTTTTTT
d_gene: TRBD2; v_gene: TRBV27; j_gene: TRBJ2-1; abundance: once; CDR3aa: CASSLLGTSGVSYNEQFF; CDR3nt: TGTGCCAGCAGTTTACTTGGGACTAGCGGGGTCTCCTACAATGAGCAGTTCTTC
d_gene: .; v_gene: TRBV7-3; j_gene: TRBJ2-3; abundance: once; CDR3aa: CASSPSPSGTDTQYF; CDR3nt: TGTGCCAGCAGCCCATCGCCGTCGGGAACAGATACGCAGTATTTT
d_gene: TRBD2; v_gene: TRBV27; j_gene: TRBJ2-5; abundance: .; CDR3aa: CASTPNGLAGETQYF; CDR3nt: TGTGCCAGCACCCCAAACGGACTAGCGGGAGAGACCCAGTACTTC
d_gene: .; v_gene: TRBV5-5; j_gene: TRBJ1-1; abundance: once; CDR3aa: CASTLLTEAFF; CDR3nt: TGTGCCAGCACCCTCCTCACTGAAGCTTTCTTT
d_gene: TRBD1; v_gene: TRBV19; j_gene: TRBJ1-4; abundance: once; CDR3aa: CASSYRGPTNEKLFF; CDR3nt: TGTGCCAGTAGTTACAGGGGGCCAACTAATGAAAAACTGTTTTTT
d_gene: .; v_gene: TRBV9; j_gene: TRBJ2-2; abundance: .; CDR3aa: CASSVPPQRGEDTGELFF; CDR3nt: TGTGCCAGCAGCGTGCCGCCACAGAGGGGGGAAGACACCGGGGAGCTGTTTTTT
d_gene: TRBD2; v_gene: TRBV5-6; j_gene: TRBJ2-1; abundance: .; CDR3aa: CASSPWGGSYNEQFF; CDR3nt: TGTGCCAGCAGCCCCTGGGGGGGCTCCTACAATGAGCAGTTCTTC
d_gene: .; v_gene: TRBV27; j_gene: TRBJ2-1; abundance: .; CDR3aa: CASSIRRDLRLRVDEQFF; CDR3nt: TGTGCCAGCAGTATACGGCGGGACCTTAGATTGAGGGTCGATGAGCAGTTCTTC
d_gene: .; v_gene: TRBV6-5; j_gene: TRBJ2-1; abundance: .; CDR3aa: CASGVSGYINEQFF; CDR3nt: TGTGCCAGCGGTGTTAGCGGATATATCAATGAGCAGTTCTTC
d_gene: .; v_gene: TRBV27; j_gene: TRBJ1-1; abundance: .; CDR3aa: CASSLTGMNTEAFF; CDR3nt: TGTGCCAGCAGTCTAACAGGGATGAACACTGAAGCTTTCTTT
d_gene: .; v_gene: TRBV10-2; j_gene: TRBJ2-7; abundance: .; CDR3aa: CASSDPPELALAYEQYF; CDR3nt: TGCGCCAGCAGTGATCCCCCGGAGCTCGCGCTTGCCTACGAGCAGTACTTC